This T cell receptor beta chain was identified in a study of control samples from healthy donors and cancer patients. Germline-derived CDR1 and CDR2 are SGHAT and FQNNGV. The CDR3 runs 14 residues. Between the trimmed V and J ends, which lost 5 bases and 7 bases, there was a span of 15 bases. Sequencing was performed with immunoSEQ multiplex PCR; in TCRdb, only in-frame clones are kept and a portion is missing. Of some 110,000 clones listed, around four fifths are singletons. Material: blood. The source is a woman in her forties or fifties in good health. This rearrangement joins TRBV11-2 to TRBJ2-1, with a weak D call TRBD2 (6 bases). This CDR3 reads CASSRAAAGNEQFF. The CDR3 nucleotides read TGTGCCAGCAGCCGGGCGGCGGCGGGGAATGAGCAGTTCTTC.